Following are 30 T cell receptor beta chains from one sample sequenced in a study of blood T cell repertoires in COVID-19. Measured with immunoSEQ multiplex PCR; TCRdb has only the in-frame clones, and not every one. The table lists roughly 200,000 clones, around 87% of them singletons, with about 0.58% in the top ten. Sequenced: peripheral blood. Source of these receptors: a man aged 50-59 years with acute or convalescent COVID-19.

Comments on this clone: One junction end does not reproduce the germline sequence, and a read error may be involved. The chain has TRBV19 and TRBJ2-1, with 9 bases fitting TRBD1. This CDR3 spans 14 amino acids. CDR1 is LNHDA, CDR2 SQIVND, per germline (reference sequence). This chain's CDR3 is CASSRGQGVNELVF. The CDR3 DNA reads TGTGCCAGTAGTAGGGGACAGGGTGTTAATGAGTTGGTCTTC.

The V and J genes are TRBV19 and TRBJ2-2; TRBD2 might be the D (6 bases). Trimming removed 6 bases at V and 4 bases at J, with 9 bases between. The germline V gene has CDR1 LNHDA and CDR2 SQIVND (reference sequence). The CDR3 length is 13 residues. The CDR3 region is CASSGSGTGELFF. CDR3 DNA sequence: TGTGCCAGTAGCGGGAGCGGCACCGGGGAGCTGTTTTTT.

The gene calls are TRBV11-3 and TRBJ2-1; TRBD2 matches 7 bases. The germline gives CDR1 SGHNT, CDR2 YENEEA. Trimming cost V 5 bases and J 4 bases; bases outside gene matches: 2. This CDR3 contains 13 residues. The CDR3 loop is CASSAGEYNEQFF. The CDR3 bases are TGTGCCAGCAGCGCGGGAGAATACAATGAGCAGTTCTTC. Looking up the rest from reference TRBV11-3 and TRBJ2-1 gives the full variable domain: EAGVVQSPRYKIIEKKQPVAFWCNPISGHNTLYWYLQNLGQGPELLIRYENEEAVDDSQLPKDRFSAERLKGVDSTLKIQPAELGDSAVYLCASSAGEYNEQFFGPGTRLTVL.

This sequence joins TRBV5-1 and TRBJ2-7; 7 bases fit TRBD1. Losses at the gene ends were 0 bases for V and 8 bases for J; bases not matched to a gene: 8. CDR1 and CDR2 from the germline V gene are SGHRS and YFSETQ. This CDR3 has 14 residues. As DNA, the CDR3 is TGCGCCAGCAGCTTGGGAGGGACAGTCTCCAAGCAGTACTTC. This translates into CASSLGGTVSKQYF.

This chain links TRBV9 with TRBJ1-3; D ambiguous. The CDR3 covers 15 residues. Trimming took off 2 bases at V and 2 bases at J, with 11 bases between the two ends. CDR1 and CDR2 (germline): SGDLS, YYNGEE. This CDR3 is CASSVSSEAGNTIYF. CDR3 DNA sequence: TGTGCCAGCAGCGTTTCCTCTGAGGCTGGAAACACCATATATTTT.

The chain employs TRBV5-4 and TRBJ2-5; D not resolved. V was trimmed by 1 base and J by 4 bases, leaving 14 bases between them. The CDR3 is made up of 15 amino acids. Germline V gene lookup returns CDR1 SGHNT and CDR2 YYREEE (reference sequence). The CDR3 region has the DNA TGTGCCAGCAGCTTGCCCTCGACTCTCCCAGAGACCCAGTACTTC. This sequence encodes CASSLPSTLPETQYF. The variable domain in full, completed from reference TRBV5-4 and TRBJ2-5, reads ETGVTQSPTHLIKTRGQQVTLRCSSQSGHNTVSWYQQALGQGPQFIFQYYREEENGRGNFPPRFSGLQFPNYSSELNVNALELDDSALYLCASSLPSTLPETQYFGPGTRLLVL.

The chain is built from TRBV27 and TRBJ2-5; 8 nucleotides agree with TRBD2. CDR1 is MNHEY, CDR2 SMNVEV, per germline (reference sequence). V trimming: 8 bases; J trimming: 2 bases; junction bases outside the gene matches: 10. CDR3 length: 15 amino acids. The CDR3 bases are TGTGCCAGCCATCTCCGCAGCGGGGGACAAGAGACCCAGTACTTC. Amino acid sequence: CASHLRSGGQETQYF.

This clone was recorded once. This chain connects TRBV21-1 to TRBJ2-7; no check of the table's D call, TRBD1, against the DNA was made. TRBV21-1 is marked as a pseudogene. This CDR3 has 15 amino acids. The CDR3 is CASSNPGTGGNEQYV. The CDR3 DNA reads TGTGCCAGCAGCAATCCCGGGACAGGGGGGAACGAGCAGTACGTC.

This clone was recorded only once. The chain couples TRBV10-3 to TRBJ2-2; 8 nucleotides agree with TRBD1. Germline-derived CDR1 and CDR2 are ENHRY and SYGVKD. V was pared by 4 bases and J by 4 bases, with 8 bases of the junction left unmatched. The CDR3 contains 16 residues. In DNA, the CDR3 is TGTGCCATCAGTGCTCCCTGGACAGGGAGCACCGGGGAGCTGTTTTTT. Amino acid sequence: CAISAPWTGSTGELFF.

The chain employs TRBV25-1 and TRBJ1-6; D perhaps matches TRBD1 (5 bases). Germline V gene lookup returns CDR1 MGHDK and CDR2 SYGVNS. This CDR3 region has 16 residues. Trimming took off 3 bases at V and 7 bases at J, with 16 bases between the two ends. CDR3: CASSDFGQGGNSPLHF. The CDR3 coding sequence is TGTGCCAGCAGTGATTTTGGACAAGGTGGAAATTCACCCCTCCACTTT.

This chain uses TRBV5-1 with TRBJ2-7, with a weak D call TRBD1 (5 bases). The V gene's germline CDR1 is SGHRS and CDR2 YFSETQ. CDR3 length equals 16 residues. The V end lost 0 bases, the J end lost 0 bases, and 13 bases lay between the germline ends. The CDR3 coding sequence is TGCGCCAGCAGCTTGGCCTCGGACACGAGCTCCTACGAGCAGTACTTC. Protein product: CASSLASDTSSYEQYF.

The V call is TRBV5-1, the J call TRBJ2-1; D is ambiguous. The CDR3 sequence is 15 residues long. Trimming pared 2 bases from V and 0 bases from J, leaving 9 bases between. Looked up from germline, CDR1 is SGHRS and CDR2 is YFSETQ. The CDR3 coding sequence is TGCGCCAGCAGCTTAACTACGCACTCCTACAATGAGCAGTTCTTC. It translates to CASSLTTHSYNEQFF.

The genes are TRBV6-5 and TRBJ1-1; maybe TRBD1 (5 bases). The V and J ends lost 5 bases and 0 bases respectively, with 10 bases between them. Germline CDR1 MNHEY, CDR2 SVGAGI. The CDR3 sequence is 14 residues long. The CDR3 region has the DNA TGTGCCAGCAGTAGGACAAACCTGAACACTGAAGCTTTCTTT. This sequence encodes CASSRTNLNTEAFF.

This clone was observed a handful of times. This chain links TRBV30 with TRBJ1-6, with 8 bases aligning to TRBD1. CDR1 and CDR2 (germline): GTSNPN, SVGIG (reference sequence). V trimming: 0 bases; J trimming: 6 bases; junction bases outside the gene matches: 1. The length of the CDR3 is 14 residues. The CDR3 here is CAWSVGQANSPLHF. CDR3 nucleotides: TGTGCCTGGAGTGTGGGACAGGCTAATTCACCCCTCCACTTT.

About this clone: This CDR3 is also generated by other DNA sequences in the sample. The V and J genes are TRBV19 and TRBJ2-3; 7 bases are a match to TRBD2. This CDR3 is built from 15 residues. Germline values: CDR1 LNHDA, CDR2 SQIVND (reference sequence). The V and J ends lost 3 bases and 3 bases, in that order; junction bases with no gene match: 6. The CDR3 sequence: CASSISGGGTDTQYF. CDR3 coding DNA: TGTGCCAGTAGTATCTCGGGGGGAGGTACAGATACGCAGTATTTT.

The chain has TRBV9 and TRBJ2-5, with D perhaps TRBD1 (7 bases). Trimming took off 0 bases at V and 5 bases at J, with 17 bases between the two ends. Looked up from germline, CDR1 is SGDLS and CDR2 is YYNGEE. The CDR3 has 16 residues. CDR3 coding DNA: TGTGCCAGCAGCGTAGTAGGGGGCGGGGCGGGGGAGACCCAGTACTTC. Translation: CASSVVGGGAGETQYF.

The chain joins TRBV4-1 to TRBJ2-7; 9 bases line up with TRBD1. This CDR3 spans 15 amino acids. CDR1 is MGHRA and CDR2 is YSYEKL in the germline V gene. The J segment lost 2 bases and the V segment lost 0 bases, leaving 2 bases of the junction unmatched. CDR3 in amino acids: CASSQERDRAYEQYF. Here the CDR3 DNA reads TGCGCCAGCAGCCAAGAACGGGACAGGGCCTACGAGCAGTACTTC.

This chain joins TRBV6-5 and TRBJ1-2; D is possibly TRBD1 (5 bases). This CDR3 has 13 residues. CDR1 and CDR2 (germline): MNHEY, SVGAGI. The germline V and J ends were trimmed by 0 bases and 6 bases, with 8 bases remaining between them. CDR3 DNA sequence: TGTGCCAGCAGTTACTCGTTCAGGGATGGCTACACCTTC. It codes for CASSYSFRDGYTF.

The genes are TRBV27 and TRBJ2-3; 8 nucleotides match TRBD2. This CDR3 region has 16 residues. Trimming removed 8 bases from V and 2 bases from J; junction bases left unmatched: 12. Germline values: CDR1 MNHEY, CDR2 SMNVEV (reference sequence). The CDR3 nucleotides read TGTGCCAGCCGACGTCGTCGGGAGGGCTACACAGATACGCAGTATTTT. Its protein product is CASRRRREGYTDTQYF.

Only a few counts were recorded for this clone. The chain links TRBV4-2 to TRBJ2-1; 13 bases map to TRBD2. The V gene's germline CDR1 is LGHNA and CDR2 YNFKEQ. This CDR3 spans 18 amino acids. With 0 bases clipped from V and 2 bases from J, the junction kept 4 bases outside the gene matches. CDR3 nucleotides: TGTGCCAGCAGCCAAGAACTAGCGGGAGGGCCTCCCTACAATGAGCAGTTCTTC. Translated: CASSQELAGGPPYNEQFF.

V usage is TRBV5-8 and J usage is TRBJ1-1; TRBD1 matches 7 bases. The germline V gene encodes CDR1 SGHTS and CDR2 YDEGEE. With 4 bases clipped from V and 1 base from J, the junction kept 10 bases outside the gene matches. The CDR3 totals 16 residues. Here the CDR3 DNA reads TGTGCCAGCAGCCTTTTTACAGGGGCGGGGAACACTGAAGCTTTCTTT. It translates to CASSLFTGAGNTEAFF.

This chain uses TRBV7-2 with TRBJ2-3; no reliable D call. Germline assignment: CDR1 SGHTA and CDR2 FQGNSA. This CDR3 has 13 amino acids. Trimming cost V 4 bases and J 5 bases, with 10 bases left between them. In DNA, the CDR3 is TGTGCCAGCAGCTCAGGAAGGCAAGATACGCAGTATTTT. Translation: CASSSGRQDTQYF.

The chain uses TRBV9 and TRBJ1-2, with 8 bases identical to TRBD1. V lost 4 bases and J lost 2; bases outside the gene matches: 4. The CDR3 covers 14 residues. The germline CDR1 and CDR2 sequences are SGDLS and YYNGEE. DNA of the CDR3: TGTGCCAGCAGCCCGGGACAGGCCAACTATGGCTACACCTTC. Translating gives CASSPGQANYGYTF.

This clone was detected once. The CDR3 DNA follows: TGTGCCAGCATACGGGACAGCTCCTACAATGAGCAGTTCTTC. Protein sequence: CASIRDSSYNEQFF. The chain employs TRBV2 and TRBJ2-1; TRBD1 aligns across 7 bases. Germline trimming cut 7 bases from V and 0 bases from J; bases unmatched to any gene: 3. This CDR3 has 14 residues. From germline, CDR1 is SNHLY and CDR2 FYNNEI. The full variable domain, its missing parts supplied by reference TRBV2 and TRBJ2-1, is EPEVTQTPSHQVTQMGQEVILRCVPISNHLYFYWYRQILGQKVEFLVSFYNNEISEKSEIFDDQFSVERPDGSNFTLKIRSTKLEDSAMYFCASIRDSSYNEQFFGPGTRLTVL.

The CDR3 here is CASSQRQIENTEAFF. DNA for the CDR3: TGTGCCAGCAGTCAAAGACAGATTGAGAACACTGAAGCTTTCTTT. The J gene is TRBJ1-1, the V gene TRBV6-2 or TRBV6-3; possible D gene TRBD1, 5 bases. The CDR3 runs 15 residues. The germline V and J ends were trimmed by 5 bases and 1 base, with 14 bases remaining between them. Germline V CDR1 and CDR2: MNHEY, SVGEGT.

The DNA of the CDR3 is TGTGCCAGCAGTTTGGGGACAGGGGTGGATCAGCCCCAGCATTTT. This translates into CASSLGTGVDQPQHF. V and J are TRBV28 and TRBJ1-5; 10 bases are shared with TRBD1. Germline trimming cut 3 bases from V and 5 bases from J; bases unmatched to any gene: 4. The germline CDR1 and CDR2 sequences are MDHEN and SYDVKM. The CDR3 loop spans 15 amino acids.

The chain couples TRBV28 to TRBJ1-2; the D gene is possibly TRBD1 (6 bases). This CDR3 is 14 amino acids long. Germline lookup yields CDR1 MDHEN and CDR2 SYDVKM. With 5 bases removed from V and 7 bases from J, the gap between germline ends came to 17 bases. CDR3 in DNA: TGTGCCAGCAGTCCCCCCGGGGGGGCTGGTGGCTACACCTTC. Protein sequence: CASSPPGGAGGYTF.

This clone was recorded once. The chain has TRBV27 and TRBJ1-6; D is unclear. Trimming took 5 bases from V and 10 from J, leaving 18 bases between them. This CDR3 comprises 15 residues. The V gene's germline CDR1 is MNHEY and CDR2 SMNVEV (reference sequence). This CDR3 reads CASSPSLSLDSPLHF. DNA of the CDR3: TGTGCCAGCAGTCCCTCGTTGAGTCTAGACTCACCCCTCCACTTT.

V gene TRBV14 combines with J gene TRBJ1-3; D is possibly TRBD1 (5 bases). Per the germline V gene, CDR1 is SGHDN and CDR2 is FVKESK. The CDR3 is 13 residues long. With 8 bases removed from V and 7 bases from J, the gap between germline ends came to 15 bases. The CDR3 here is CASGPFSGNTIYF. CDR3 sequence (DNA): TGTGCCAGCGGGCCCTTCTCAGGGAACACCATATATTTT.

The chain has TRBV5-1 and TRBJ1-4, with D perhaps matching TRBD1 (6 bases). V dropped 1 base and J dropped 6 bases, with 16 bases sitting between them. CDR1 and CDR2 from the germline V gene are SGHRS and YFSETQ. This CDR3 comprises 16 residues. The CDR3 nucleotides read TGCGCCAGCAGCTTGTACCCAGGGGTGAGGGATGAAAAACTGTTTTTT. Protein product: CASSLYPGVRDEKLFF.